This is a list of T cell receptor beta chains from one sample in a study of blood T cell repertoires in COVID-19. TCRdb's copy holds only in-frame clones and misses some; the assay was immunoSEQ multiplex PCR. The table includes tens of thousands of clones, roughly 82% detected once. The sample consisted of peripheral blood. All receptors derive from a woman aged 55 to 70 with acute or convalescent COVID-19. Each CDR3 is given with its conserved first and last residue. Fields, in order: clone size, V gene, CDR3 length, CDR3 protein. Clone size is given for some rows only: seen once, a few or many times, or a class if the clone is expanded.

abundance: NA
v_gene: TRBV9
len: 13
CDR3aa: CASRLAGSDTQYF

abundance: NA
v_gene: TRBV30
len: 15
CDR3aa: CAWNFGAGDPDTQYF

abundance: NA
v_gene: TRBV11-3
len: 13
CDR3aa: CASSQTVNTEAFF

abundance: once
v_gene: TRBV29-1
len: 11
CDR3aa: CSVANQYEQYF

abundance: NA
v_gene: TRBV19
len: 15
CDR3aa: CASSRSSGGADEQFF

abundance: NA
v_gene: TRBV6-6
len: 14
CDR3aa: CASRKGDNANEQYF

abundance: NA
v_gene: TRBV6-2/TRBV6-3
len: 13
CDR3aa: CASSYASTYGYTF

abundance: once
v_gene: TRBV6-5
len: 14
CDR3aa: CASRGRFGNTEAFF

abundance: NA
v_gene: TRBV4-3
len: 15
CDR3aa: CASSLYRASYNEQFF

abundance: once
v_gene: TRBV7-3
len: 15
CDR3aa: CASSLIPVHGTEAFF

abundance: NA
v_gene: TRBV7-8
len: 18
CDR3aa: CASSHTPGRGRINTEAFF

abundance: NA
v_gene: TRBV6-5
len: 13
CDR3aa: CASSYPGEAEQYF

abundance: NA
v_gene: TRBV19
len: 18
CDR3aa: CASRHWGQGALNTGELFF

abundance: NA
v_gene: TRBV4-2
len: 14
CDR3aa: CASSQNGGADTQYF

abundance: NA
v_gene: TRBV6-5
len: 14
CDR3aa: CASSYSLSDTEAFF

abundance: NA
v_gene: TRBV19
len: 13
CDR3aa: CASSNSGVYGYTF

abundance: few
v_gene: TRBV19
len: 14
CDR3aa: CASSLGTGGPPLHF

abundance: NA
v_gene: TRBV3-1/TRBV3-2
len: 13
CDR3aa: CASSHRVTGELFF

abundance: NA
v_gene: TRBV4-1
len: 14
CDR3aa: CASSQDEGYQPQHF

abundance: NA
v_gene: TRBV19
len: 16
CDR3aa: CASRTTPWASNQPQHF

abundance: NA
v_gene: TRBV18
len: 15
CDR3aa: CASSPDLNRAEGLFF

abundance: NA
v_gene: TRBV7-2
len: 15
CDR3aa: CASAGRGSSTGELFF

abundance: once
v_gene: TRBV27
len: 15
CDR3aa: CASSNFDRVGETQYF

abundance: NA
v_gene: TRBV20-1
len: 14
CDR3aa: CSASDGLATGELFF

abundance: NA
v_gene: TRBV29-1
len: 13
CDR3aa: CSATKALRGEAFF

abundance: NA
v_gene: TRBV18
len: 17
CDR3aa: CASSTLGTGSYTDTQYF

abundance: NA
v_gene: TRBV7-7
len: 13
CDR3aa: CASSLVDSNEQFF

abundance: few
v_gene: TRBV4-2
len: 14
CDR3aa: CASSRGAEGNIQYF

abundance: NA
v_gene: TRBV2
len: 12
CDR3aa: CASGPTPYEQYF

abundance: NA
v_gene: TRBV27
len: 14
CDR3aa: CASRHGLSAYEQYF

abundance: NA
v_gene: TRBV30
len: 14
CDR3aa: CAWGRTSGGYEQYF

abundance: NA
v_gene: TRBV20-1
len: 11
CDR3aa: CSAPLTDTQYF

abundance: NA
v_gene: TRBV27
len: 13
CDR3aa: CASSITGFTEAFF

abundance: NA
v_gene: TRBV19
len: 15
CDR3aa: CASSPAGTGNSGYTF

abundance: NA
v_gene: TRBV2
len: 14
CDR3aa: CARNTGTGVNEQYF

abundance: NA
v_gene: TRBV30
len: 13
CDR3aa: CAWSTGENTEAFF

abundance: NA
v_gene: TRBV24-1
len: 11
CDR3aa: CATCAGGGYTF

abundance: NA
v_gene: TRBV24-1
len: 14
CDR3aa: CATSDPGFTDTQYF

abundance: once
v_gene: TRBV7-7
len: 14
CDR3aa: CASSQGRGINEQFF

abundance: NA
v_gene: TRBV10-3
len: 16
CDR3aa: CAISKRSGGVTDTQYF

abundance: NA
v_gene: TRBV7-2
len: 14
CDR3aa: CASSLSQANTEAFF

abundance: few
v_gene: TRBV7-7
len: 13
CDR3aa: CASSPGQGNEQFF

abundance: few
v_gene: TRBV19
len: 12
CDR3aa: CAIGGAGDTQYF

abundance: NA
v_gene: TRBV19
len: 13
CDR3aa: CASTPAGGYGYTF

abundance: NA
v_gene: TRBV19
len: 12
CDR3aa: CASSTQTDTQYF

abundance: NA
v_gene: TRBV11-2
len: 16
CDR3aa: CASSLVLGGASVVQFF

abundance: NA
v_gene: TRBV5-1
len: 16
CDR3aa: CASSSQGAPARGEAFF

abundance: NA
v_gene: TRBV6-1
len: 19
CDR3aa: CASSVGRTGAESGANVLTF

abundance: NA
v_gene: TRBV7-7
len: 15
CDR3aa: CASSFRTGAQETQYF

abundance: NA
v_gene: TRBV27
len: 15
CDR3aa: CASSWGGTRGETQYF

abundance: NA
v_gene: TRBV25-1
len: 13
CDR3aa: CAGRQGPSEKLFF

abundance: NA
v_gene: TRBV19
len: 15
CDR3aa: CASSIVGGVGNEQYF

abundance: few
v_gene: TRBV12-5
len: 14
CDR3aa: CASGWRGAQDTQYF

abundance: NA
v_gene: TRBV7-8
len: 11
CDR3aa: CASSEGRGAFF

abundance: NA
v_gene: TRBV6-5
len: 15
CDR3aa: CASTPDRGAYNEQFF